Sequencing of this T cell receptor beta chain was carried out in a study of T cells in tuberculosis. Sequencing used immunoSEQ multiplex PCR; TCRdb keeps in-frame clones, though not all of them. The repertoire holds around 10,000 clones, around 94% seen once, with 10% to 15% in the top ten. The CDR3 sequence is 22 residues long. Unsorted cryopreserved PBMC were sequenced, averaging around 100,000 T cells per clinical donor. The sequencing input was PBMCs. The rearrangement links TRBV21-1 to TRBJ2-1; the D call of TRBD2 is as the table states it, not checked on the DNA. TRBV21-1 is a pseudogene. The sequence derives from an adult with tuberculosis. DNA of the CDR3: TGTGCCAGCAGCAAATCCGGCCTCCGAGGGGCGGGAGACATTGTTAGAGGCGATGAGCAGTTCTTC. It yields the protein CASSKSGLRGAGDIVRGDEQFF.